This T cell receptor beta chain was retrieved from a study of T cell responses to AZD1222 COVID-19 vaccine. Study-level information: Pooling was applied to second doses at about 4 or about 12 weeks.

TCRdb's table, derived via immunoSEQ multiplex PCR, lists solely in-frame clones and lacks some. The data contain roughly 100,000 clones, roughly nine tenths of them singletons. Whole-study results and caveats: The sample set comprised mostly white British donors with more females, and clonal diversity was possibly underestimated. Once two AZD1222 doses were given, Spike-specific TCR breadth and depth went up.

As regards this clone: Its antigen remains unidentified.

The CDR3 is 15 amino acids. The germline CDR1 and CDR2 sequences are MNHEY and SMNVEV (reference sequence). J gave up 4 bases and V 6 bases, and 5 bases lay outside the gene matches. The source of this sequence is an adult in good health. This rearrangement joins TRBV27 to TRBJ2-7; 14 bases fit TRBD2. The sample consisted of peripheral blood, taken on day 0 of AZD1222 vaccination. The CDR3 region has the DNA TGTGCCAGCAGCTCCGGGACTAGCGGGAGTTACGAGCAGTACTTC. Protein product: CASSSGTSGSYEQYF.